The sequence of this T cell receptor beta chain was determined in a study of metastatic and nonmetastatic thyroid tumors. Thyroid surgery was performed in patients who had received no treatment beforehand. Original processing notes: What underpinned the distant-metastasis classifier for papillary thyroid cancer was the set of CDR3 differences across clinicopathological groups. TCRdb re-analyzed the PCR reads through MiXCR. The V and J calls, along with clone size, are taken from TCRdb and not from the paper's own processing. The sample consists of roughly 98,000 clones, approximately 15% of them appearing once. As concerns this clone: Its ends do not fully match the called genes, so a read error is possible. This CDR3 is also generated by other DNA sequences in the sample.

Germline CDR1 and CDR2: KGHSH and LQKENI. This CDR3 is 14 amino acids long. This TCR came from a female donor with papillary thyroid cancer or a benign thyroid nodule (not recorded which). Some clones in this sample may be carry-over from other donors' samples. The V and J genes are TRBV18 and TRBJ1-1, with D possibly matching TRBD1 (6 bases). The sample taken for sequencing was blood. CDR3 sequence (DNA): TGTGCCAGCTCAGAAAAAGTGGAGAGGGGGAAAGCTTTCTTC. Translation gives CASSEKVERGKAFF.